Listed below are T cell receptor beta chains from one sample, sequenced in a study of breast tumors, draining lymph nodes, adjacent tissues. TCRdb reanalysed the multiplex PCR reads using MiXCR and keeps one entry per CDR3 protein. This sample has about 140,000 distinct CDR3 sequences, with around 20% found just once. The sequenced sample was axillary lymph node tissue. Receptor source: a female donor with breast cancer. Some clones in this sample may be carry-over from other donors' samples. Both conserved end residues are part of each CDR3. A D gene is named only where the DNA matches it firmly. Clone size is stated in some rows and not others, as once, few, many or a class when expanded.

clone size	D gene	V gene	J gene	CDR3 protein	CDR3 DNA
many	NA	TRBV5-4	TRBJ2-7	CASSRREPTYEQYF	TGTGCCAGCAGCCGACGAGAGCCCACCTACGAGCAGTACTTC
many	NA	TRBV7-3	TRBJ2-1	CASSDLGAVEQFF	TGTGCCAGCAGCGACTTAGGGGCCGTCGAGCAGTTCTTC
many	NA	TRBV20-1	TRBJ2-2	CSARDGRTGELFF	TGCAGTGCTAGAGATGGTCGCACCGGGGAGCTGTTTTTT
many	TRBD1	TRBV11-3	TRBJ2-2	CASSLPRGFTGELFF	TGTGCCAGCAGCTTACCCAGGGGGTTTACCGGGGAGCTGTTTTTT
many	TRBD2	TRBV7-6	TRBJ2-1	CASSSTSASYNEQFF	TGTGCCAGCAGTTCAACTAGCGCCTCCTACAATGAGCAGTTCTTC
many	NA	TRBV12-3/TRBV12-4	TRBJ1-2	CASRLRGEEGYTF	TGTGCCAGCCGGCTAAGGGGAGAAGAGGGCTACACCTTC
many	NA	TRBV9	TRBJ2-3	CASSVARITDTQYF	TGTGCCAGCAGCGTAGCTAGAATCACAGATACGCAGTATTTT
few	NA	TRBV5-8	TRBJ2-4	CASSTGNNVAKNIQYF	TGTGCCAGCAGCACCGGGAACAATGTAGCCAAAAACATTCAGTACTTC
NA	NA	TRBV10-2	TRBJ2-4	CASSSQLAKNIQYF	TGCGCCAGCAGCAGTCAACTAGCCAAAAACATTCAGTACTTC
few	NA	TRBV6-5	TRBJ1-2	CASSYGDLNYGYTF	TGTGCCAGCAGTTACGGAGACCTTAACTATGGCTACACCTTC
many	TRBD2	TRBV7-2	TRBJ2-1	CASSSPSGRVHNEQFF	TGTGCCAGCAGCAGTCCTAGCGGGAGGGTCCACAATGAGCAGTTCTTC
many	NA	TRBV9	TRBJ2-7	CASSVGGVGYEQYF	TGTGCCAGCAGCGTAGGTGGCGTGGGGTACGAGCAGTACTTC
many	NA	TRBV12-3/TRBV12-4	TRBJ1-2	CASSPPAGVYGYTF	TGTGCCAGCAGTCCCCCGGCAGGGGTATATGGCTACACCTTC
many	TRBD1	TRBV19	TRBJ2-3	CASSVQGETDTQYF	TGTGCCAGTAGTGTACAGGGGGAGACAGATACGCAGTATTTT
many	TRBD1	TRBV19	TRBJ2-7	CASSIAQGASYEQYF	TGTGCCAGTAGTATCGCACAGGGGGCTTCCTACGAGCAGTACTTC
many	NA	TRBV5-1	TRBJ2-4	CASSPGGTKNIQYF	TGCGCCAGCAGCCCTGGGGGCACCAAAAACATTCAGTACTTC
many	TRBD2	TRBV5-4	TRBJ2-3	CASSLSGRIGTDTQYF	TGTGCCAGCAGCCTGAGCGGGAGGATCGGCACAGATACGCAGTATTTT
NA	NA	TRBV6-5	TRBJ2-1	CASSSGQFNEQFF	TGTGCCAGCAGTTCCGGACAGTTCAATGAGCAGTTCTTC
many	NA	TRBV7-8	TRBJ2-5	CASSLGPSETQYF	TGTGCCAGCAGCTTAGGTCCTAGCGAGACCCAGTACTTC
NA	NA	TRBV4-3	TRBJ2-7	CASSQDFGGTEGGYEQYF	TGCGCCAGCAGCCAAGATTTTGGAGGGACAGAGGGGGGTTACGAGCAGTACTTC
many	NA	TRBV2	TRBJ1-5	CASSNGQDQPQHF	TGTGCCAGCAGTAACGGACAAGATCAGCCCCAGCATTTT
many	TRBD2	TRBV5-1	TRBJ2-1	CASSSGLAGWDEQFF	TGCGCCAGCAGCTCCGGACTAGCGGGATGGGATGAGCAGTTCTTC
many	NA	TRBV7-9	TRBJ2-2	CASSLGRGNTGELFF	TGTGCCAGCAGCTTAGGAAGGGGGAACACCGGGGAGCTGTTTTTT
many	TRBD2	TRBV28	TRBJ2-5	CASTLKGSGTPQETQYF	TGTGCCAGCACCTTAAAGGGTAGCGGGACGCCCCAAGAGACCCAGTACTTC
many	NA	TRBV19	TRBJ2-5	CASSIAGYEGTQYF	TGTGCCAGTAGTATAGCGGGATATGAGGGGACCCAGTACTTC
few	NA	TRBV30	TRBJ2-1	CAWSRGIAVEQFF	TGTGCCTGGAGCAGGGGAATCGCGGTTGAGCAGTTCTTC
many	NA	TRBV5-1	TRBJ2-3	CASSLIGQGQDTQYF	TGCGCCAGCAGCTTAATTGGGCAGGGACAAGATACGCAGTATTTT
few	NA	TRBV19	TRBJ1-2	CASSIPRGDRLYGYTF	TGTGCCAGTAGTATACCTAGAGGAGACAGGCTCTATGGCTACACCTTC
NA	TRBD1	TRBV6-6	TRBJ1-3	CASSSPDRGDGNTIYF	TGTGCCAGCAGTTCCCCGGACAGGGGAGACGGAAACACCATATATTTT
many	TRBD1	TRBV4-1	TRBJ2-3	CASSQSHGQGATDTQYF	TGCGCCAGCAGCCAGTCACATGGACAGGGGGCAACAGATACGCAGTATTTT
NA	NA	TRBV11-2	TRBJ1-5	CASSLEYGGNQPQHF	TGTGCCAGCAGCTTAGAGTACGGAGGCAATCAGCCCCAGCATTTT
many	NA	TRBV6-2/TRBV6-3	TRBJ2-7	CATTSSTHEQYF	TGTGCCACCACCTCTTCTACACACGAGCAGTACTTC
few	TRBD2	TRBV6-1	TRBJ2-7	CASSISGTAYEQYF	TGTGCCAGCTCTATTAGCGGGACCGCCTACGAGCAGTACTTC
NA	TRBD2	TRBV20-1	TRBJ2-4	CSAISSGRRAFVAKNVQYF	TGCAGTGCTATCTCTAGCGGGAGAAGGGCCTTCGTAGCCAAAAACGTTCAGTACTTC
many	NA	TRBV5-1	TRBJ1-4	CASSGPEGEKLFF	TGCGCCAGCAGCGGCCCGGAGGGTGAAAAACTGTTTTTT
many	NA	TRBV27	TRBJ2-7	CASSLQGLAYEQYF	TGTGCCAGCAGTTTACAGGGGCTCGCCTACGAGCAGTACTTC
many	TRBD1	TRBV5-5	TRBJ2-1	CASSYRDSSYNEQFF	TGTGCCAGCAGCTACCGGGACAGTTCCTACAATGAGCAGTTCTTC
NA	NA	TRBV11-1	TRBJ1-2	CASSLERFRGFPNYGYTF	TGTGCCAGCAGCTTAGAGAGGTTCAGGGGTTTCCCTAACTATGGCTACACCTTC
NA	TRBD2	TRBV27	TRBJ2-3	CASSPLDRLAGKDTRYF	TGTGCCAGCAGTCCACTAGACAGACTAGCGGGAAAGGATACGCGGTATTTT
many	NA	TRBV7-9	TRBJ2-1	CASSLVQSNEQFF	TGTGCCAGCAGCTTAGTCCAGAGCAATGAGCAGTTCTTC
many	TRBD2	TRBV19	TRBJ2-3	CASSMSGLVVDTQYF	TGTGCCAGTAGTATGTCGGGACTAGTAGTAGATACGCAGTATTTT
many	TRBD1	TRBV20-1	TRBJ2-2	CSARGPMTGVNTGELFF	TGCAGTGCTAGAGGGCCTATGACAGGGGTAAACACCGGGGAGCTGTTTTTT
many	NA	TRBV11-2	TRBJ2-3	CASSSIRTDTQYF	TGTGCCAGCAGTTCGATTCGGACAGATACGCAGTATTTT
few	TRBD1	TRBV6-1	TRBJ2-2	CASSERGQNTGELFF	TGTGCCAGCAGTGAGAGGGGGCAGAACACCGGGGAGCTGTTTTTT
NA	TRBD1	TRBV20-1	TRBJ2-4	CSATRGRGNIQYF	TGCAGTGCGACCAGGGGGCGCGGAAACATTCAGTACTTC
many	NA	TRBV12-3/TRBV12-4	TRBJ1-2	CASSLGNGNYGYTF	TGTGCCAGCAGTTTAGGTAACGGAAACTATGGCTACACCTTC
many	NA	TRBV6-1	TRBJ2-5	CASSKRRVETQYF	TGTGCCAGCAGTAAGAGGAGGGTCGAGACCCAGTACTTC
many	NA	TRBV11-1	TRBJ2-7	CASSLGTRLYEQYF	TGTGCCAGCAGCTTAGGGACACGCCTCTACGAGCAGTACTTC
many	NA	TRBV19	TRBJ1-5	CASSTGTDNQPQHF	TGTGCCAGTAGTACCGGGACGGACAATCAGCCCCAGCATTTT
many	TRBD2	TRBV20-1	TRBJ2-1	CSAREVGTGGSYNEQFF	TGCAGTGCTAGAGAGGTCGGGACGGGGGGCTCCTACAATGAGCAGTTCTTC